The sequence of this T cell receptor (beta chain) was determined in a study of shared clonotypes between healthy human individuals. Looking at the study overall: Donors, aged 18 to 49, were two women and a few men.

Trimming removed 7 bases from V and 4 bases from J; junction bases left unmatched: 3. The germline V gene has CDR1 LNHDA and CDR2 SQIVND (reference sequence). This CDR3 comprises 13 residues. About this clone: The target antigen is unknown.

Using immunoSEQ multiplex PCR, the repertoire was profiled, and TCRdb retains in-frame clones only, with some absent. The table lists over 2 million clones, around 92% of them singletons, with more than 0.35% in the top ten. Broader study findings: Though the depth was large, rarefaction showed that sorted-subset sequencing was incomplete. An expected dependence of interdonor clonotype sharing on sequencing depth was noted.

This chain joins TRBV19 and TRBJ2-3; 9 nucleotides align to TRBD1. The sequence was collected from a man between 18 and 29 years old in good health. Some clones in this sample may be carry-over from other donors' samples. The specimen was naive CD4+ T cells from PBMCs. Subset defined: CD45RA+ positively selected. The CDR3 spells CASNGQGPDTQYF. The CDR3 nucleotides read TGTGCCAGTAATGGACAGGGGCCAGATACGCAGTATTTT.